A selection of T cell receptor beta chains follows, all from one sample in a study of blood T cell repertoires in COVID-19. The data were produced by immunoSEQ multiplex PCR, yet TCRdb's version contains in-frame clones alone and is incomplete. The repertoire holds under 300,000 clones, with 89% as singletons. Sequencing was done on a sample of PBMCs or T cells enriched from blood (not recorded which). These receptors all stem from a woman in her forties who had recovered from COVID-19. The CDR3 runs from the conserved cysteine through the conserved F or W. A D gene is named only where the DNA matches it firmly. Clone size is not always given. Where it is, it says once, few, many or a class for expanded clones.

d_gene	abundance	j_gene	v_gene	CDR3nt	CDR3aa
-	-	TRBJ2-7	TRBV5-1	TGCGCCAGCAGCCGGCTTGGTGAAGGGGGCTACGAGCAGTACTTC	CASSRLGEGGYEQYF
-	-	TRBJ1-2	TRBV29-1	TGCAGCGTCGGACAGACTAACTATGGCTACACCTTC	CSVGQTNYGYTF
-	-	TRBJ2-2	TRBV30	TGTGCCTGGATTCTCAGGAGGACCGGGGAGCTGTTTTTT	CAWILRRTGELFF
TRBD1	-	TRBJ1-1	TRBV30	TGTGCCTGGAGCATGGACAGGACCATGAACACTGAAGCTTTCTTT	CAWSMDRTMNTEAFF
TRBD2	-	TRBJ2-5	TRBV2	TGTGCCAGCAGTGAATATCTAGCGGGAGGAGAGACCCAGTACTTC	CASSEYLAGGETQYF
-	-	TRBJ2-5	TRBV6-5	TGTGCCAGCAGTTATAGGACTCCAGAAGAGACCCAGTACTTC	CASSYRTPEETQYF
-	-	TRBJ1-2	TRBV18	TGTGCCAGCTCACCACGGGAGGATGGCTACACCTTC	CASSPREDGYTF
TRBD1	-	TRBJ1-4	TRBV5-1	TGCGCCAGCAGCTTGGGGCAGGGGGGAGAAAAACTGTTTTTT	CASSLGQGGEKLFF
TRBD1	-	TRBJ1-2	TRBV12-5	TGTGCTAGTGGTTTGGGGGGACAGACCCGGAGCTATGGCTACACCTTC	CASGLGGQTRSYGYTF
-	-	TRBJ1-5	TRBV30	TGTGCCTGGAGAGAAAGGGGAGGTAATCAGCCCCAGCATTTT	CAWRERGGNQPQHF
TRBD1	-	TRBJ1-1	TRBV4-1	TGCGCCAGCAGCCAAGGGGACAGGGATTACACTGAAGCTTTCTTT	CASSQGDRDYTEAFF
TRBD1	-	TRBJ1-1	TRBV7-3	TGTGCCAGCAGCCCCCACAGGGGGCAAGCTTTCTTT	CASSPHRGQAFF
TRBD1	-	TRBJ2-3	TRBV5-1	TGCGCCAGCAGCCCGGGACAGGGGCGTATGGATACGCAGTATTTT	CASSPGQGRMDTQYF
-	-	TRBJ2-2	TRBV3-1/TRBV3-2	TGTGCCAGCAGCCCAGTGACCGGGGAGCTGTTTTTT	CASSPVTGELFF
TRBD1	-	TRBJ1-1	TRBV4-2	TGTGCCAGCAGCCACAACCTTCGACAGGGGACTGAAGCTTTCTTT	CASSHNLRQGTEAFF
-	few	TRBJ1-1	TRBV5-1	TGCGCCAGCAGCTTTGAGGTGAACACTGAAGCTTTCTTT	CASSFEVNTEAFF
TRBD1	-	TRBJ1-1	TRBV11-1	TGTGCCAGCAGCGTACAGGGGATTGAAGCTTTCTTT	CASSVQGIEAFF
-	-	TRBJ2-6	TRBV4-1	TGCGCCAGCAGCCACCCACAGTCCTCCTCTGGGGCCAACGTCCTGACTTTC	CASSHPQSSSGANVLTF
TRBD2	-	TRBJ2-7	TRBV2	TGTGCCAGCAGGGTAGCGGGGCGCCAATACGAGCAGTACTTC	CASRVAGRQYEQYF
TRBD2	-	TRBJ2-5	TRBV6-5	TGTGCCAGCGGCCTGCGGCGGGGGGCCCAGTACTTC	CASGLRRGAQYF
-	-	TRBJ2-6	TRBV2	TGTGCCAGCAGGAGTTTGCAGGCCAACGTCCTGACTTTC	CASRSLQANVLTF
-	-	TRBJ1-2	TRBV19	TGTGCCAGCCGAGTGGACCGGGACACCGGCTATGGCTACACCTTC	CASRVDRDTGYGYTF
TRBD2	-	TRBJ2-1	TRBV5-4	TGTGCCAGCAGCTGGACTAGCGGGGGTTACAATGAGCAGTTCTTC	CASSWTSGGYNEQFF
-	-	TRBJ1-3	TRBV11-1	TGTGCCAGCAGCCACCCTGGAGGCTCTGGAAACACCATATATTTT	CASSHPGGSGNTIYF
-	-	TRBJ1-6	TRBV9	TGTGCCAGCAGCGCCCAGGGTTGGGATTCACCCCTCCACTTT	CASSAQGWDSPLHF
-	-	TRBJ1-1	TRBV6-1	TGTGCCAGCAGTGAACGGGGGAGGGACACTGAAGCTTTCTTT	CASSERGRDTEAFF
TRBD1	-	TRBJ1-3	TRBV11-2	TGTGCCAGCAGCTTATATGGGACAGGGGATTCTGGAAACACCATATATTTT	CASSLYGTGDSGNTIYF
-	-	TRBJ1-3	TRBV13	TGTGCCAGCAGCTCGGCGGGGCAACGAAACACCATATATTTT	CASSSAGQRNTIYF
TRBD2	-	TRBJ2-3	TRBV5-1	TGCGCCAGCAGCTCGTTAGCGGGAACAGATACGCAGTATTTT	CASSSLAGTDTQYF
-	-	TRBJ1-1	TRBV5-1	TGCGCCAGCAGCTTTGGCGGGTCAGACCGTGAAGCTTTCTTT	CASSFGGSDREAFF
-	-	TRBJ2-7	TRBV10-3	TGTGCCATCAGTGAGTCGAAGGGCAGGGCATACGAGCAGTACTTC	CAISESKGRAYEQYF
-	-	TRBJ1-3	TRBV29-1	TGCAGCGTTGGATGGGGAGGCGGAAACACCATATATTTT	CSVGWGGGNTIYF
TRBD1	-	TRBJ1-1	TRBV20-1	TGCAGTGCTAGTAAGGACAGGAGATCCCCTATGAACACTGAAGCTTTCTTT	CSASKDRRSPMNTEAFF
TRBD2	once	TRBJ2-7	TRBV5-5	TGTGCCAGCAGCTTGGATCTAGCGGGGGTGTACGAGCAGTACTTC	CASSLDLAGVYEQYF
-	-	TRBJ2-3	TRBV5-4	TGTGCCAGCAGCTCTAGCACAGATACGCAGTATTTT	CASSSSTDTQYF
TRBD2	-	TRBJ2-5	TRBV4-1	TGCGCCAGCAGCCCCTGGACTAGCGGGACGATAGAGACCCAGTACTTC	CASSPWTSGTIETQYF